The rows below give T cell receptor beta chains drawn from one sample of a study of technical replicates of blood from several donors. The method was immunoSEQ multiplex PCR; TCRdb's version includes in-frame clones alone and lacks a portion of them. The sample has around 72,000 clones, around 94% seen once. Sequencing was carried out using T cells isolated from PBMCs. These receptor sequences come from a human donor in good health. Both conserved end residues are part of each CDR3. Fields, in order: CDR3 length, V gene, clone size, J gene, D gene, CDR3 protein, CDR3 DNA. The D gene is left open where the match is weak. Rows give clone size only sometimes, using once, few, many, or a class for an expanded clone.

cdr3_length: 14
v_call: TRBV27
clone_size: NA
j_call: TRBJ2-1
d_call: TRBD2
cdr3_aa: CASSLGLAGGPQFF
cdr3_nt: TGTGCCAGCAGCCTCGGACTAGCGGGAGGGCCCCAGTTCTTC

cdr3_length: 13
v_call: TRBV9
clone_size: NA
j_call: TRBJ1-2
d_call: NA
cdr3_aa: CASSVANSVGYTF
cdr3_nt: TGTGCCAGCAGCGTAGCAAACTCGGTCGGCTACACCTTC

cdr3_length: 16
v_call: TRBV5-1
clone_size: NA
j_call: TRBJ2-5
d_call: TRBD1
cdr3_aa: CASSGNRDRGQETQYF
cdr3_nt: TGCGCCAGCAGCGGAAACCGGGACAGGGGGCAAGAGACCCAGTACTTC

cdr3_length: 15
v_call: TRBV21-1
clone_size: once
j_call: TRBJ2-5
d_call: NA
cdr3_aa: CASSVRLDAKETQYF
cdr3_nt: TGTGCCAGCAGCGTACGACTAGACGCAAAAGAGACCCAGTACTTC

cdr3_length: 15
v_call: TRBV6-6
clone_size: NA
j_call: TRBJ2-3
d_call: TRBD1
cdr3_aa: CASSYGTGGTDTQYF
cdr3_nt: TGTGCCAGCAGTTACGGGACAGGGGGCACAGATACGCAGTATTTT

cdr3_length: 17
v_call: TRBV5-6
clone_size: NA
j_call: TRBJ2-2
d_call: TRBD2
cdr3_aa: CASSLGFRGGFTGELFF
cdr3_nt: TGTGCCAGCAGCTTGGGCTTTCGGGGGGGATTCACCGGGGAGCTGTTTTTT

cdr3_length: 14
v_call: TRBV19
clone_size: NA
j_call: TRBJ1-1
d_call: TRBD1
cdr3_aa: CASRTGGVNTEAFF
cdr3_nt: TGTGCCAGTAGGACAGGGGGCGTGAACACTGAAGCTTTCTTT

cdr3_length: 12
v_call: TRBV10-3
clone_size: NA
j_call: TRBJ2-7
d_call: NA
cdr3_aa: CAISVSGYEQYF
cdr3_nt: TGTGCCATCAGTGTTTCAGGTTACGAGCAGTACTTC

cdr3_length: 15
v_call: TRBV5-1
clone_size: NA
j_call: TRBJ1-2
d_call: NA
cdr3_aa: CASSLAREGNYGYTF
cdr3_nt: TGCGCCAGCAGCTTGGCCAGGGAAGGTAACTATGGCTACACCTTC

cdr3_length: 15
v_call: TRBV2
clone_size: NA
j_call: TRBJ1-1
d_call: NA
cdr3_aa: CASSEELGQHTEAFF
cdr3_nt: TGTGCCAGCAGTGAAGAACTAGGACAGCACACTGAAGCTTTCTTT

cdr3_length: 16
v_call: TRBV6-6
clone_size: NA
j_call: TRBJ1-5
d_call: NA
cdr3_aa: CASSYALRTGNQPQHF
cdr3_nt: TGTGCCAGCAGTTACGCACTACGAACGGGCAATCAGCCCCAGCATTTT

cdr3_length: 15
v_call: TRBV28
clone_size: NA
j_call: TRBJ2-7
d_call: NA
cdr3_aa: CASIPGAWGTYEQYF
cdr3_nt: TGTGCCAGCATTCCAGGGGCCTGGGGGACCTACGAGCAGTACTTC

cdr3_length: 13
v_call: TRBV11-3
clone_size: NA
j_call: TRBJ2-1
d_call: NA
cdr3_aa: CASGYSSYNEQFF
cdr3_nt: TGTGCCAGCGGCTACAGCTCCTACAATGAGCAGTTCTTC

cdr3_length: 17
v_call: TRBV19
clone_size: NA
j_call: TRBJ1-1
d_call: TRBD1
cdr3_aa: CASSNRDRDIRNTEAFF
cdr3_nt: TGTGCCAGTAGTAACCGGGACAGGGATATACGGAACACTGAAGCTTTCTTT

cdr3_length: 15
v_call: TRBV6-6
clone_size: NA
j_call: TRBJ2-6
d_call: NA
cdr3_aa: CASMEVSSGANVLTF
cdr3_nt: TGTGCCAGCATGGAGGTCAGCTCTGGGGCCAACGTCCTGACTTTC

cdr3_length: 13
v_call: TRBV2
clone_size: NA
j_call: TRBJ2-3
d_call: TRBD2
cdr3_aa: CASSGLAGDTQYF
cdr3_nt: TGTGCCAGCAGTGGACTAGCGGGAGATACGCAGTATTTT

cdr3_length: 12
v_call: TRBV27
clone_size: NA
j_call: TRBJ2-3
d_call: NA
cdr3_aa: CASSRGENTQYF
cdr3_nt: TGTGCCAGCAGCAGGGGCGAGAATACGCAGTATTTT

cdr3_length: 14
v_call: TRBV6-1
clone_size: NA
j_call: TRBJ1-3
d_call: NA
cdr3_aa: CASSPGYSGNTIYF
cdr3_nt: TGTGCCAGCAGTCCAGGATACTCTGGAAACACCATATATTTT

cdr3_length: 14
v_call: TRBV5-4
clone_size: NA
j_call: TRBJ2-7
d_call: TRBD2
cdr3_aa: CASSGRDGAYEQYF
cdr3_nt: TGTGCCAGCAGCGGGAGGGACGGTGCCTACGAGCAGTACTTC

cdr3_length: 18
v_call: TRBV10-3
clone_size: NA
j_call: TRBJ2-4
d_call: TRBD2
cdr3_aa: CAISESSTSGLAKNIQYF
cdr3_nt: TGTGCCATCAGTGAATCTTCGACTAGCGGACTAGCCAAAAACATTCAGTACTTC

cdr3_length: 10
v_call: TRBV27
clone_size: NA
j_call: TRBJ1-1
d_call: NA
cdr3_aa: CASSFIEAFF
cdr3_nt: TGTGCCAGCAGTTTTATTGAAGCTTTCTTT

cdr3_length: 14
v_call: TRBV6-5
clone_size: NA
j_call: TRBJ1-1
d_call: NA
cdr3_aa: CASSFGEGGTEAFF
cdr3_nt: TGTGCCAGCAGCTTTGGGGAGGGGGGCACTGAAGCTTTCTTT

cdr3_length: 16
v_call: TRBV4-2
clone_size: once
j_call: TRBJ1-3
d_call: NA
cdr3_aa: CASSQDQGGSGNTIYF
cdr3_nt: TGTGCCAGCAGCCAAGATCAGGGAGGCTCTGGAAACACCATATATTTT

cdr3_length: 14
v_call: TRBV9
clone_size: once
j_call: TRBJ2-3
d_call: TRBD1
cdr3_aa: CASSFLTGDDTQYF
cdr3_nt: TGTGCCAGCAGCTTCCTGACAGGGGATGATACGCAGTATTTT

cdr3_length: 15
v_call: TRBV4-2
clone_size: few
j_call: TRBJ1-1
d_call: NA
cdr3_aa: CASSQVAGARTEAFF
cdr3_nt: TGTGCCAGCAGCCAAGTTGCGGGGGCGCGCACTGAAGCTTTCTTT

cdr3_length: 15
v_call: TRBV9
clone_size: NA
j_call: TRBJ2-2
d_call: NA
cdr3_aa: CASSVAGEFPGELFF
cdr3_nt: TGTGCCAGCAGCGTAGCGGGAGAGTTTCCCGGGGAGCTGTTTTTT

cdr3_length: 15
v_call: TRBV9
clone_size: few
j_call: TRBJ1-2
d_call: TRBD1
cdr3_aa: CASSDTGTGGDGYTF
cdr3_nt: TGTGCCAGCAGCGATACCGGGACAGGGGGCGATGGCTACACCTTC

cdr3_length: 14
v_call: TRBV11-3
clone_size: NA
j_call: TRBJ2-1
d_call: NA
cdr3_aa: CASSGESSYNEQFF
cdr3_nt: TGTGCCAGCAGCGGGGAGAGCTCCTACAATGAGCAGTTCTTC

cdr3_length: 15
v_call: TRBV28
clone_size: few
j_call: TRBJ1-2
d_call: NA
cdr3_aa: CASSLSLGGSYGYTF
cdr3_nt: TGTGCCAGCAGTTTATCTTTGGGGGGGAGCTATGGCTACACCTTC

cdr3_length: 14
v_call: TRBV6-1
clone_size: NA
j_call: TRBJ1-1
d_call: TRBD1
cdr3_aa: CASSPQGVYTEAFF
cdr3_nt: TGTGCCAGCAGTCCTCAGGGGGTGTACACTGAAGCTTTCTTT

cdr3_length: 14
v_call: TRBV27
clone_size: once
j_call: TRBJ2-5
d_call: NA
cdr3_aa: CASSFIGAVETQYF
cdr3_nt: TGTGCCAGCAGTTTCATCGGAGCGGTAGAGACCCAGTACTTC

cdr3_length: 17
v_call: TRBV5-1
clone_size: NA
j_call: TRBJ2-3
d_call: TRBD2
cdr3_aa: CASSLAGGLLGTDTQYF
cdr3_nt: TGCGCCAGCAGCTTGGCGGGAGGGCTATTAGGCACAGATACGCAGTATTTT

cdr3_length: 15
v_call: TRBV18
clone_size: NA
j_call: TRBJ2-2
d_call: NA
cdr3_aa: CATPLRREPTGELFF
cdr3_nt: TGTGCCACCCCGCTCCGGCGGGAACCCACCGGGGAGCTGTTTTTT

cdr3_length: 18
v_call: TRBV4-1
clone_size: NA
j_call: TRBJ2-3
d_call: TRBD2
cdr3_aa: CASSQVGLAGVSTDTQYF
cdr3_nt: TGCGCCAGCAGCCAAGTAGGACTAGCGGGCGTTAGCACAGATACGCAGTATTTT

cdr3_length: 14
v_call: TRBV11-2
clone_size: NA
j_call: TRBJ2-3
d_call: NA
cdr3_aa: CASSLGTTADTQYF
cdr3_nt: TGTGCCAGCAGCTTAGGGACTACCGCAGATACGCAGTATTTT

cdr3_length: 12
v_call: TRBV5-4
clone_size: NA
j_call: TRBJ2-1
d_call: NA
cdr3_aa: CASSFGGPEQFF
cdr3_nt: TGTGCCAGCAGCTTCGGGGGGCCTGAGCAGTTCTTC

cdr3_length: 15
v_call: TRBV19
clone_size: NA
j_call: TRBJ2-7
d_call: TRBD2
cdr3_aa: CASSLTSGQTYEQYF
cdr3_nt: TGTGCCAGTAGTTTGACTAGCGGGCAAACCTACGAGCAGTACTTC

cdr3_length: 16
v_call: TRBV28
clone_size: few
j_call: TRBJ1-5
d_call: TRBD1
cdr3_aa: CASSPDRGRVDQPQHF
cdr3_nt: TGTGCCAGCAGTCCCGACAGGGGGCGTGTAGATCAGCCCCAGCATTTT

cdr3_length: 13
v_call: TRBV2
clone_size: NA
j_call: TRBJ2-5
d_call: NA
cdr3_aa: CASSGPYQETQYF
cdr3_nt: TGTGCCAGCAGTGGGCCCTACCAAGAGACCCAGTACTTC

cdr3_length: 13
v_call: TRBV27
clone_size: NA
j_call: TRBJ2-7
d_call: TRBD1
cdr3_aa: CASNRGPNYEQYF
cdr3_nt: TGTGCCAGTAACAGGGGCCCTAACTACGAGCAGTACTTC

cdr3_length: 16
v_call: TRBV7-2
clone_size: NA
j_call: TRBJ2-1
d_call: TRBD1
cdr3_aa: CASRSNRGQRDNEQFF
cdr3_nt: TGTGCCAGCAGATCTAACAGGGGGCAGAGGGACAATGAGCAGTTCTTC

cdr3_length: 18
v_call: TRBV5-8
clone_size: NA
j_call: TRBJ2-1
d_call: NA
cdr3_aa: CASSSQRVERSSYNEQFF
cdr3_nt: TGTGCCAGCAGCTCGCAGCGGGTGGAACGCAGCTCCTACAATGAGCAGTTCTTC

cdr3_length: 13
v_call: TRBV29-1
clone_size: once
j_call: TRBJ2-3
d_call: NA
cdr3_aa: CSVERPGTDTQYF
cdr3_nt: TGCAGCGTTGAGCGGCCCGGGACAGATACGCAGTATTTT

cdr3_length: 15
v_call: TRBV11-2
clone_size: NA
j_call: TRBJ2-7
d_call: TRBD2
cdr3_aa: CASSLGLAGSYEQYF
cdr3_nt: TGTGCCAGCAGCCTGGGACTAGCGGGAAGTTACGAGCAGTACTTC

cdr3_length: 16
v_call: TRBV27
clone_size: NA
j_call: TRBJ2-4
d_call: TRBD1
cdr3_aa: CASSSTGYITKNIQYF
cdr3_nt: TGTGCCAGCAGTTCGACAGGGTACATAACCAAAAACATTCAGTACTTC

cdr3_length: 15
v_call: TRBV7-9
clone_size: once
j_call: TRBJ1-3
d_call: NA
cdr3_aa: CASSSGSFSGNTIYF
cdr3_nt: TGTGCCAGCAGCTCAGGAAGTTTCTCTGGAAACACCATATATTTT

cdr3_length: 11
v_call: TRBV11-2
clone_size: NA
j_call: TRBJ1-2
d_call: NA
cdr3_aa: CASTLGSGYTF
cdr3_nt: TGTGCCAGCACCTTAGGTAGCGGCTACACCTTC

cdr3_length: 15
v_call: TRBV6-5
clone_size: NA
j_call: TRBJ1-1
d_call: TRBD1
cdr3_aa: CASSYFGRGNTEAFF
cdr3_nt: TGTGCCAGCAGTTACTTTGGCAGGGGGAATACTGAAGCTTTCTTT

cdr3_length: 15
v_call: TRBV19
clone_size: NA
j_call: TRBJ2-2
d_call: NA
cdr3_aa: CASNQETGSGGELFF
cdr3_nt: TGTGCCAGTAACCAAGAGACAGGATCCGGCGGGGAGCTGTTTTTT

cdr3_length: 13
v_call: TRBV7-9
clone_size: NA
j_call: TRBJ2-7
d_call: TRBD2
cdr3_aa: CASRGRALHEQYF
cdr3_nt: TGTGCCAGCCGCGGGAGGGCCTTACACGAGCAGTACTTC

cdr3_length: 14
v_call: TRBV6-4
clone_size: NA
j_call: TRBJ2-6
d_call: TRBD1
cdr3_aa: CASSGTGGANVLTF
cdr3_nt: TGTGCCAGCAGTGGGACAGGGGGGGCCAACGTCCTGACTTTC